Each of the 27 T cell receptor beta chains below was sequenced from the same sample in a study of T cell responses to AZD1222 COVID-19 vaccine. The protocol was immunoSEQ multiplex PCR, while the TCRdb copy is restricted to in-frame clones and leaves out a portion. Here the sample spans 130,000 or so clones, less than 95% being singletons. Source: peripheral blood, taken 28 days after the second dose of the MenACWY control vaccine. The receptors were sampled from an adult who received the MenACWY meningococcal vaccine as a control.

The chain is built from TRBV11-2 and TRBJ2-2; 9 bases agree with TRBD1. This CDR3 is built from 14 residues. Germline values: CDR1 SGHAT, CDR2 FQNNGV. The trim removed 7 bases at V and 5 bases at J, leaving 5 bases unmatched. The CDR3 here is CASTKQGATGELFF. The CDR3 DNA follows: TGTGCCAGCACCAAACAGGGGGCAACCGGGGAGCTGTTTTTT. The full variable domain, rest sourced from reference TRBV11-2 and TRBJ2-2, is EAGVAQSPRYKIIEKRQSVAFWCNPISGHATLYWYQQILGQGPKLLIQFQNNGVVDDSQLPKDRFSAERLKGVDSTLKIQPAKLEDSAVYLCASTKQGATGELFFGEGSRLTVL.

The rearrangement uses TRBV15 and TRBJ2-5; TRBD2 matches at 7 bases. Trimming removed 5 bases from V and 5 bases from J; junction bases left unmatched: 2. The germline gives CDR1 LNHNV, CDR2 YYDKDF (reference sequence). The CDR3 runs to 12 residues. The CDR3 DNA reads TGTGCCACCAGCCAGGGAGGGGAGACCCAGTACTTC. It codes for CATSQGGETQYF.

The rearrangement links TRBV7-2 to TRBJ2-7; TRBD2 aligns across 9 bases. J lost 6 bases, V lost 5 bases, and 11 bases had no gene match. The germline V gene has CDR1 SGHTA and CDR2 FQGNSA. CDR3 length: 15 amino acids. The CDR3 DNA sequence: TGTGCCAGCAGCGAAATCTTAGCGGGAGTAATCGAGCAGTACTTC. Its translation is CASSEILAGVIEQYF. Complete variable domain (other parts from reference TRBV7-2 and TRBJ2-7): GAGVSQSPSNKVTEKGKDVELRCDPISGHTALYWYRQSLGQGLEFLIYFQGNSAPDKSGLPSDRFSAERTGGSVSTLTIQRTQQEDSAVYLCASSEILAGVIEQYFGPGTRLTVT.

This sequence joins TRBV6-1 and TRBJ1-5; D remains unclear. CDR1 is MNHNS and CDR2 is SASEGT in the germline V gene. V shed 1 base and J shed 3 bases, with 7 bases lying between them. The CDR3 is made up of 14 amino acids. The CDR3 DNA reads as TGTGCCAGCAGTGAAGGTACGATCAATCAGCCCCAGCATTTT. It codes for CASSEGTINQPQHF.

The V and J genes are TRBV28 and TRBJ2-1; D remains unclear. V lost 3 bases, J lost 9 bases, and 12 bases lay in between. CDR3 length: 13 residues. Looked up from germline, CDR1 is MDHEN and CDR2 is SYDVKM. The chain's CDR3 is CASSFVLPPEQFF. CDR3 nucleotides: TGTGCCAGCAGTTTTGTACTCCCTCCTGAGCAGTTCTTC.

This chain joins TRBV7-3 and TRBJ2-1, with 14 positions matching TRBD2. The germline V gene has CDR1 SGHTA and CDR2 FQGTGA. The CDR3 is made up of 18 amino acids. J gave up 1 base and V 4 bases, and 6 bases lay outside the gene matches. This CDR3 is CASSSNGLAGGSYNEQFF. CDR3 nucleotide sequence: TGTGCCAGCAGCTCAAATGGACTAGCGGGGGGTTCCTACAATGAGCAGTTCTTC.

The chain combines TRBV3-1 (or the pseudogene TRBV3-2) with TRBJ2-3; D may be TRBD1 (6 bases). CDR3 length: 13 amino acids. Germline V lookup: CDR1 LGHDT, CDR2 YNNKEL (reference sequence). V lost 4 bases and J lost 11, with 16 bases in between. The CDR3 nucleotides read TGTGCCAGCAGCCGGGGGCCGGGGATGAGGCAGTATTTT. This gives the protein CASSRGPGMRQYF.

This chain connects TRBV7-3 to TRBJ1-6; possible D gene TRBD1, 6 bases. Trimming removed 1 base at V and 5 bases at J, with 12 bases between. The CDR3 length is 16 residues. Germline V gene data show CDR1 as SGHTA and CDR2 as FQGTGA. CDR3 protein: CASSLNAQGNNSPLHF. In nucleotides, the CDR3 is TGTGCCAGCAGCTTAAACGCCCAGGGGAATAATTCACCCCTCCACTTT.

As DNA, the CDR3 is TGTGCCAGCAGCCTCAGACAGGGGGCCTACGAGCAGTACTTC. Translation gives CASSLRQGAYEQYF. This chain uses TRBV2 with TRBJ2-7, with 9 bases lining up with TRBD1. The germline CDR1 and CDR2 sequences are SNHLY and FYNNEI. This CDR3 has 14 residues. The V segment lost 6 bases and the J segment 2 bases; nucleotides outside the gene matches: 5. The complete variable domain, with remaining parts taken from reference TRBV2 and TRBJ2-7, reads EPEVTQTPSHQVTQMGQEVILRCVPISNHLYFYWYRQILGQKVEFLVSFYNNEISEKSEIFDDQFSVERPDGSNFTLKIRSTKLEDSAMYFCASSLRQGAYEQYFGPGTRLTVT.

The chain couples TRBV7-6 to TRBJ1-3; perhaps TRBD1 as D (6 bases). In germline, CDR1 is SGHVS, CDR2 FNYEAQ. Trimming stripped 5 bases from V and 3 bases from J, with 17 bases between. The CDR3 spans 16 residues. CDR3 residues: CASSQDSPYSGNTIYF. CDR3 sequence (DNA): TGTGCCAGCAGCCAGGACAGTCCGTACAGTGGAAACACCATATATTTT.

V gene TRBV7-3 combines with J gene TRBJ2-2; D may be TRBD1 (5 bases). The CDR3 is 17 amino acids. Germline V lookup: CDR1 SGHTA, CDR2 FQGTGA. V was shortened by 5 bases and J by 5 bases, with 21 bases between the two germline ends. The CDR3 loop reads CASSAFPRGAITGELFF. CDR3 coding DNA: TGTGCCAGCAGCGCGTTCCCAAGGGGCGCAATTACCGGGGAGCTGTTTTTT.

Only one count was recorded for this clone. CDR3 nucleotide sequence: TGTGCCAGCTCACCCACTTCGGAGACCCAGTACTTC. It codes for CASSPTSETQYF. V is TRBV18 and J is TRBJ2-5; D gene uncertain. Trimming stripped 3 bases from V and 5 bases from J, with 7 bases between. The germline V gene has CDR1 KGHSH and CDR2 LQKENI. This CDR3 comprises 12 residues.

The rearrangement joins TRBV5-4 to TRBJ2-7, with TRBD2 as a possible D gene (5 bases). Between the trimmed V and J ends, which lost 4 bases and 5 bases, there was a span of 13 bases. The V gene's germline CDR1 is SGHNT and CDR2 YYREEE (reference sequence). The CDR3 is made up of 13 amino acids. The CDR3 DNA is TGTGCCAGCAGCCTCCGGGGTGATAACGAGCAGTACTTC. Its protein product is CASSLRGDNEQYF.

The chain links TRBV28 to TRBJ1-5; 7 positions match TRBD1. This CDR3 is built from 14 residues. Losses at the gene ends were 5 bases for V and 6 bases for J; bases not matched to a gene: 7. Per the germline V gene, CDR1 is MDHEN and CDR2 is SYDVKM. The CDR3 DNA is TGTGCCAGCAGTCCGTTGACAGGGAGTCAGCCCCAGCATTTT. Translating gives CASSPLTGSQPQHF.

This chain joins TRBV19 and TRBJ2-3, with TRBD2 matching over 11 bases. CDR1 is LNHDA and CDR2 is SQIVND in the germline V gene (reference sequence). This CDR3 is built from 16 residues. The J segment lost 0 bases and the V segment lost 9 bases, leaving 8 bases of the junction unmatched. The DNA of the CDR3 is TGTGCCAGCCAAATGACTAGCGGGACTAGCACAGATACGCAGTATTTT. Protein product: CASQMTSGTSTDTQYF. The variable domain in full, completed from reference TRBV19 and TRBJ2-3, reads DGGITQSPKYLFRKEGQNVTLSCEQNLNHDAMYWYRQDPGQGLRLIYYSQIVNDFQKGDIAEGYSVSREKKESFPLTVTSAQKNPTAFYLCASQMTSGTSTDTQYFGPGTRLTVL.

The gene calls are TRBV9 and TRBJ2-7; 10 bases are shared with TRBD1. CDR1 and CDR2 from the germline V gene are SGDLS and YYNGEE. This CDR3 region has 16 residues. With 4 bases clipped from V and 0 bases from J, the junction kept 7 bases outside the gene matches. The CDR3 sequence is CASSPTTGGGSYEQYF. The CDR3 region has the DNA TGTGCCAGCAGCCCAACGACAGGGGGCGGCTCCTACGAGCAGTACTTC.

This clone was seen only once. The CDR3 protein is CASSPGTSGALLNEQFF. The DNA for the CDR3 is TGCGCCAGCAGCCCCGGGACTAGCGGGGCCTTACTCAATGAGCAGTTCTTC. The chain couples TRBV5-1 to TRBJ2-1; TRBD2 agrees at 13 bases. Germline CDR1 is SGHRS and CDR2 is YFSETQ. The CDR3 runs 17 residues. Losses at the gene ends were 4 bases for V and 6 bases for J; bases not matched to a gene: 10.

The chain joins TRBV7-2 to TRBJ1-2, with D hard to call. This CDR3 region has 16 residues. The V gene's germline CDR1 is SGHTA and CDR2 FQGNSA. V lost 1 base, J lost 4 bases, and 16 bases lay in between. CDR3 DNA sequence: TGTGCCAGCAGCTTAGGGGCGGGCAGCCGATTCTATGGCTACACCTTC. Amino acid sequence: CASSLGAGSRFYGYTF.

This clone was seen once. The chain has TRBV12-3 or TRBV12-4 and TRBJ1-2; 7 bases line up with TRBD1. The V gene end was trimmed by 5 bases and the J gene end by 8 bases; junction bases not matched to a gene: 5. The CDR3 is made up of 12 amino acids. CDR3 in amino acids: CASSVGGRGYTF. The CDR3 DNA sequence: TGTGCCAGCAGTGTAGGGGGCCGGGGCTACACCTTC.

The chain links TRBV10-3 to TRBJ2-7, with a weak D call TRBD1 (5 bases). The CDR3 is 12 residues long. In germline, CDR1 is ENHRY, CDR2 SYGVKD. The ends were cut back, 6 bases at V and 3 bases at J, with 9 bases in the middle. CDR3 DNA sequence: TGTGCCATCAGGCGCCAGGGCTACGAGCAGTACTTC. This sequence encodes CAIRRQGYEQYF.

The V call is TRBV5-6, the J call TRBJ2-3, with 12 bases fitting TRBD2. J was trimmed by 3 bases and V by 4 bases; bases with no gene match: 3. The CDR3 runs 15 residues. CDR1 SGHDT and CDR2 YYEEEE come from the germline V gene. The CDR3 spells CASSPGTSGTDTQYF. As DNA, the CDR3 is TGTGCCAGCAGCCCGGGGACTAGCGGGACAGATACGCAGTATTTT.

The chain combines TRBV6-2 or TRBV6-3 with TRBJ1-1, with D perhaps TRBD1 (5 bases). Germline loops: CDR1 MNHEY, CDR2 SVGEGT. The CDR3 is 14 residues long. Trimming took 4 bases from V and 4 from J, leaving 13 bases between them. The chain's CDR3 is CASSLDTGLTEAFF. CDR3 bases: TGTGCCAGCAGTTTGGACACGGGACTCACTGAAGCTTTCTTT.

This chain joins TRBV30 and TRBJ1-1, with D unresolved. This CDR3 region has 12 residues. The germline CDR1 and CDR2 sequences are GTSNPN and SVGIG (reference sequence). The V end was cut by 4 bases, the J end by 7 bases, with 13 bases between. The chain's CDR3 is CAWTALVGEAFF. The CDR3 DNA reads TGTGCCTGGACCGCCCTGGTCGGTGAAGCTTTCTTT.

In its sample, this clone was seen once. The chain joins TRBV9 to TRBJ2-1; 14 nucleotides align to TRBD2. Germline CDR1 and CDR2: SGDLS and YYNGEE. Trimming took 4 bases from V and 9 from J; bases not matched to a gene: 6. The CDR3 is 15 residues long. The CDR3 loop is CASSLGTSGGSEQFF. The CDR3 nucleotides read TGTGCCAGCAGCCTGGGGACTAGCGGGGGTTCTGAGCAGTTCTTC.

V usage is TRBV27 and J usage is TRBJ2-7; the D is unclear. The ends were cut back, 3 bases at V and 2 bases at J, with 8 bases in the middle. CDR3 length: 13 amino acids. CDR1 MNHEY and CDR2 SMNVEV come from the germline V gene (reference sequence). CDR3 in amino acids: CASSLNAAYEQYF. The CDR3 DNA sequence: TGTGCCAGCAGTTTGAACGCAGCCTACGAGCAGTACTTC.

The rearrangement uses TRBV5-6 and TRBJ2-2; D remains ambiguous. CDR3 length: 14 residues. Deletions cut 0 bases from V and 0 bases from J, with 3 bases between. Germline values: CDR1 SGHDT, CDR2 YYEEEE. Here the CDR3 DNA reads TGTGCCAGCAGCTTGGTAGCGAACACCGGGGAGCTGTTTTTT. Encoded protein: CASSLVANTGELFF. Full variable domain (rest looked up from reference TRBV5-6 and TRBJ2-2): DAGVTQSPTHLIKTRGQQVTLRCSPKSGHDTVSWYQQALGQGPQFIFQYYEEEERQRGNFPDRFSGHQFPNYSSELNVNALLLGDSALYLCASSLVANTGELFFGEGSRLTVL.

V usage is TRBV3-1 (or the pseudogene TRBV3-2) and J usage is TRBJ2-6, with 7 positions matching TRBD2. The germline V gene encodes CDR1 LGHDT and CDR2 YNNKEL (reference sequence). The CDR3 runs to 18 residues. The junction had 7 bases not matched to a gene; V was cut back by 2 bases and J by 0 bases. The CDR3 nucleotides read TGTGCCAGCAGCCAATCTTTCGGCGGGGGCTCTGGGGCCAACGTCCTGACTTTC. Protein: CASSQSFGGGSGANVLTF.